This T cell receptor beta chain was observed in a study of cytomegalovirus exposure and HLA in healthy donors. Study-wide findings and caveats: Near-uniform donor sequencing depth was presumed by presence/absence analyses. In a later analysis, TCR beta V- and J-gene trimming was associated with a missense DCLRE1C variant. In vitro confirmation showed three CMV-associated chains to be CMV antigen specific.

The CDR3 has 16 amino acids. A note on this clone: The antigen is not known.

60 Vbeta and 13 Jbeta primers were used in PCR. Method: immunoSEQ multiplex PCR; TCRdb's copy keeps in-frame clones and lacks some. Its table lists fewer than 200,000 clones. The sequenced sample consisted of PBMCs. The TCR was taken from a man aged 25 to 45 in good health and CMV-seronegative. This chain links TRBV21-1 with TRBJ2-1; the table's D gene call, TRBD2, was not cross checked with the DNA. TRBV21-1 corresponds to a pseudogene. CDR3 sequence (DNA): TGTGCCAGCTCCCAAAAAACTAGCGGCACTTACAATGAGCAGTTCTTC. Translating gives CASSQKTSGTYNEQFF.